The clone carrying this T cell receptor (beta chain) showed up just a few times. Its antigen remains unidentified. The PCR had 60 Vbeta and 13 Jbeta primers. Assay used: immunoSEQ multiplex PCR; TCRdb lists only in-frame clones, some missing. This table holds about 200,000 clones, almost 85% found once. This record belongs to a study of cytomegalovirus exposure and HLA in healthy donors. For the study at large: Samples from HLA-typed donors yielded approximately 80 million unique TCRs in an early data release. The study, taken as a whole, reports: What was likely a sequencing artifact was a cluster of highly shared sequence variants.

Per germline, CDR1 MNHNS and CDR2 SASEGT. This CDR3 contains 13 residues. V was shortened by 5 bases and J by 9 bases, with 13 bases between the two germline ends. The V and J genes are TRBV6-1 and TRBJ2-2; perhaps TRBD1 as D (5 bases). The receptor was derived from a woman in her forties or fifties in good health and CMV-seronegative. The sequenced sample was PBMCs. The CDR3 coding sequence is TGTGCCAGCAGTCACGACAGTTTCAGGGAGCTGTTTTTT. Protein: CASSHDSFRELFF.